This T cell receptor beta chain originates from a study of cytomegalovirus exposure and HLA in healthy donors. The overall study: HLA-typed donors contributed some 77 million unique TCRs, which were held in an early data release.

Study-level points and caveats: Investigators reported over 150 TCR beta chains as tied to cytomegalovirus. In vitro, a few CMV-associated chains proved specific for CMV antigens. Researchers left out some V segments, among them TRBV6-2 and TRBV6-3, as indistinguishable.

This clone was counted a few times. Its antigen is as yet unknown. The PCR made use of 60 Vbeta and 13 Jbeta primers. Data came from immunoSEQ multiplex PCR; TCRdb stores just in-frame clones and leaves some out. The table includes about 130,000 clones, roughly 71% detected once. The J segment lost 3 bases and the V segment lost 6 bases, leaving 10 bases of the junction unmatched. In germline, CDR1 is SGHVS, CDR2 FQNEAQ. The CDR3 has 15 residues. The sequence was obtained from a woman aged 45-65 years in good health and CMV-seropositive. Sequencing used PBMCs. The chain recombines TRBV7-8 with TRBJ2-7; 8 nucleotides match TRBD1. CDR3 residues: CASSPRRTGIYEQYF. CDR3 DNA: TGTGCCAGCAGTCCGCGGCGGACAGGGATCTACGAGCAGTACTTC.